A single T cell receptor (beta chain) is shown here with its context. In germline, CDR1 is SNHLY, CDR2 FYNNEI. J gave up 6 bases and V 6 bases, and 7 bases lay outside the gene matches. The CDR3 consists of 13 residues. The data were produced by immunoSEQ multiplex PCR, yet TCRdb's version contains in-frame clones alone and is incomplete. The sample yields roughly 680,000 clones, 55% to 80% seen once. These data belong to a study of shared clonotypes between healthy human individuals. The sample consisted of memory CD4+ T cells sorted from blood. Subset reported: CD45RA-negative fraction. The TCR originated in a woman aged 25 to 39 in good health. The J gene is TRBJ2-7, the V gene TRBV2, with 8 bases lining up with TRBD1. DNA of the CDR3: TGTGCCAGCAGCCGGGAACAGGGGGGCGAGCAGTACTTC. This gives the protein CASSREQGGEQYF.